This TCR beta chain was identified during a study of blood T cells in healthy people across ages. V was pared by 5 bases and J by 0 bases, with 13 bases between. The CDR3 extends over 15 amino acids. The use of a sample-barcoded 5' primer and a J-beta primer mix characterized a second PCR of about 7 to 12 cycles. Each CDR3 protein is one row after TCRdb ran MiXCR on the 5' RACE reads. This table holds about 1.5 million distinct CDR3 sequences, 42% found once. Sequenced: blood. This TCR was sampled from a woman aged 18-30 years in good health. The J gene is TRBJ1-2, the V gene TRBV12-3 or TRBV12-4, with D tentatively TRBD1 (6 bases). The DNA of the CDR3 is TGTGCCAGCAGTATCCGACAGGTTCCTAACTATGGCTACACCTTC. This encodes CASSIRQVPNYGYTF.